Listed below are T cell receptor beta chains from one sample, sequenced in a study of T cells in Graves' hyperthyroidism and ophthalmopathy. TCRdb called the multiplex PCR reads again in MiXCR, with one record for every CDR3 protein. Seen here are some 360,000 distinct CDR3 sequences, 15% to 20% observed once, and the top ten hold roughly a sixth. Sequenced: blood. Receptor source: a woman in her 40s with Graves' ophthalmopathy. CDR3s include the opening cysteine and the closing phenylalanine or tryptophan. The D gene is left open where the match is weak. Expanded clones get a size class; other rows say once, few or many, or leave the size out.

clone_size,d_call,v_call,j_call,cdr3_nt,cdr3_aa
many,.,TRBV2,TRBJ2-2,TGTGCCAGCACACTCAGGGGGGAGCTGTTTTTT,CASTLRGELFF
many,.,TRBV6-5,TRBJ2-7,TGTGCCAGCAGTTACGCCTGGGACTACGAGCAGTACTTC,CASSYAWDYEQYF
many,.,TRBV27,TRBJ2-6,TGTGCCAGCAGTTTAACAGGTCCTGTTGGGGCCAACGTCCTGACTTTC,CASSLTGPVGANVLTF
many,.,TRBV12-3/TRBV12-4,TRBJ2-5,TGTGCCAGCAGCTCTACACCTTTGGGAACCCAGTACTTC,CASSSTPLGTQYF
many,.,TRBV6-5,TRBJ1-2,TGTGCCAGCAGTTACAGGTCGGGGGGCGACTATGGCTACACCTTC,CASSYRSGGDYGYTF
many,.,TRBV28,TRBJ1-1,TGTGCCAGCAGTTTAGTCCCGGGGGCGACTGAAGCTTTCTTT,CASSLVPGATEAFF
many,TRBD1,TRBV5-1,TRBJ1-1,TGCGCCAGCAGCAGGACAGGGGCGACAGGCACTGAAGCTTTCTTT,CASSRTGATGTEAFF
many,.,TRBV4-1,TRBJ1-1,TGCGCCAGCAGGGGGACGCTTAAGAACACTGAAGCTTTCTTT,CASRGTLKNTEAFF
.,TRBD1,TRBV5-1,TRBJ2-5,TGCGCCAGCAGCTTGGGGGACAGACAGTACCAAGAGACCCAGTACTTC,CASSLGDRQYQETQYF
.,.,TRBV7-2,TRBJ1-2,TGTGCCAGCAGCTTAGAAAGGGAAAGCTACACCTTC,CASSLERESYTF
many,.,TRBV27,TRBJ1-2,TGTGCCAGCAGTCGGGCCGGAAACCTTTATGGCTACACCTTC,CASSRAGNLYGYTF
many,.,TRBV7-2,TRBJ2-6,TGTGCCAGCAGCTTAGCCGGGGCCAACGTCCTGACTTTC,CASSLAGANVLTF
many,.,TRBV7-9,TRBJ2-1,TGTGCCAGCAGCACCTCTAGCGCGACTATCTCCTACAATGAGCAGTTCTTC,CASSTSSATISYNEQFF
many,.,TRBV6-1,TRBJ2-7,TGTGCCAGCAGTGAAGCGCGATACGAGCAGTACTTC,CASSEARYEQYF
many,.,TRBV6-1,TRBJ1-2,TGTGCCAGCAGTGCACAGGGTTCTGGTGGCTACACCTTC,CASSAQGSGGYTF
many,TRBD1,TRBV29-1,TRBJ1-2,TGCAGCGTCGCCCGGGACAGGAATGGCTACACCTTC,CSVARDRNGYTF
many,.,TRBV11-2,TRBJ2-1,TGTGCCAGCAGCTCCCCACGGGGGGCAAATGAGCAGTTCTTC,CASSSPRGANEQFF
.,.,TRBV2,TRBJ2-2,TGTGCCGGCAGGAGGGAGTTGGCCGGGGAGCTGTTTTTT,CAGRRELAGELFF
few,TRBD1,TRBV5-1,TRBJ2-7,TGCGCCAGCAGCTGGACAGGGTCGAGCGAGCAGTACTTC,CASSWTGSSEQYF
many,TRBD1,TRBV28,TRBJ2-5,TGTGCCAGCAGTTCCGCAGGGGGCCGAGAGACCCAGTACTTC,CASSSAGGRETQYF